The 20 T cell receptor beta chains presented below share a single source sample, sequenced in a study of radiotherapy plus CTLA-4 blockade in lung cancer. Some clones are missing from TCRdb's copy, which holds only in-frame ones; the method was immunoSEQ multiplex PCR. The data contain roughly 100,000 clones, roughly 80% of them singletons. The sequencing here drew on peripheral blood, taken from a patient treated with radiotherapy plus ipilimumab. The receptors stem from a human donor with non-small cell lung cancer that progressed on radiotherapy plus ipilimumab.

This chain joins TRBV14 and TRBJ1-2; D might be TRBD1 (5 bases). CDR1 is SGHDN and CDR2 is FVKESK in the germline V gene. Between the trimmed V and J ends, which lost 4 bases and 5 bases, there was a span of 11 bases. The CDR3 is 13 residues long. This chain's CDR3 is CASSRGYGYGYTF. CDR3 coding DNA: TGTGCCAGCAGCCGGGGGTACGGGTATGGCTACACCTTC.

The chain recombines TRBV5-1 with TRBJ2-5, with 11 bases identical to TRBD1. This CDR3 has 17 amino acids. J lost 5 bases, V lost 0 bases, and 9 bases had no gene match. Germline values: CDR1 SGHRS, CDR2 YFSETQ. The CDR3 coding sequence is TGCGCCAGCAGCTTGGCTCCGGGACAGGGGGTCAAGGAGACCCAGTACTTC. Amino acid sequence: CASSLAPGQGVKETQYF.

The CDR3 reads CASSPNPGTGYEKLFF. CDR3 DNA: TGCGCCAGCAGCCCAAACCCAGGGACAGGGTATGAAAAACTGTTTTTT. The V and J genes are TRBV5-1 and TRBJ1-4; 9 nucleotides line up with TRBD1. CDR1 is SGHRS, CDR2 YFSETQ, per germline. The CDR3 extends over 16 amino acids. J was trimmed by 6 bases and V by 4 bases; bases with no gene match: 10.

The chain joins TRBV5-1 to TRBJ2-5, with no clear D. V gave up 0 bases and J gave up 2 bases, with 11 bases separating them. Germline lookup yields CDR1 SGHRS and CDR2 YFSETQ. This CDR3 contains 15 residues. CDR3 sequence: CASSLAGQSQETQYF. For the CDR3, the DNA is TGCGCCAGCAGCTTGGCCGGGCAGTCGCAAGAGACCCAGTACTTC.

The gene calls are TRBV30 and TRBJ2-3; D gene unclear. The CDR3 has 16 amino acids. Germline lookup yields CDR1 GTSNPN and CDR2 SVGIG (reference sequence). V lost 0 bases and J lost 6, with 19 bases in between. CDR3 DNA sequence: TGTGCCTGGAGTGTAATAGGCTCCCGCCGTACGGATACGCAGTATTTT. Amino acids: CAWSVIGSRRTDTQYF.

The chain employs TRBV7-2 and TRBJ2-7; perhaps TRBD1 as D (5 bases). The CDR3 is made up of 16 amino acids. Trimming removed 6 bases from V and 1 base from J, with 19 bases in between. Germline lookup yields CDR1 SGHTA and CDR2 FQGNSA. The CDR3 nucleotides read TGTGCCAGCAGTATATCTGGGGCAGGAACTTCCTACGAGCAGTACTTC. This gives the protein CASSISGAGTSYEQYF.

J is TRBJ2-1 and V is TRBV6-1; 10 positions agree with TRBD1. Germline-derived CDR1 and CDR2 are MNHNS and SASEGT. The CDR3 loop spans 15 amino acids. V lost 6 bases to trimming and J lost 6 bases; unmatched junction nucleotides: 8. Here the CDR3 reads CASSPTGGRGNEQFF. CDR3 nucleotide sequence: TGTGCCAGCAGCCCGACAGGGGGCCGGGGCAATGAGCAGTTCTTC.

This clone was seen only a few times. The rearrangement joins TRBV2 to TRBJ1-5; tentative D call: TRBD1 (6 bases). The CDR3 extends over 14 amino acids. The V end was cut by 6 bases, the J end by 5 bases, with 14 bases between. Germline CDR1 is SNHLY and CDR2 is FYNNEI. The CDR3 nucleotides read TGTGCCAGCAGAATACAGGGTCGGGATCAGCCCCAGCATTTT. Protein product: CASRIQGRDQPQHF.

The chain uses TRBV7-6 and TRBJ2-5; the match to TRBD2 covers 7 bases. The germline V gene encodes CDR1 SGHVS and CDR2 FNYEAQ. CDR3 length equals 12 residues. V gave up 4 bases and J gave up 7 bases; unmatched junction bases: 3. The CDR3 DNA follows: TGTGCCAGCAGCTCCCCGGGGGGGACCCAGTACTTC. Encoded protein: CASSSPGGTQYF. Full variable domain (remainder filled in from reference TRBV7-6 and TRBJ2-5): GAGVSQSPRYKVTKRGQDVALRCDPISGHVSLYWYRQALGQGPEFLTYFNYEAQQDKSGLPNDRFSAERPEGSISTLTIQRTEQRDSAMYRCASSSPGGTQYFGPGTRLLVL.

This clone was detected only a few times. CDR3 sequence reads: CASLDMVGQPQHF. CDR3 DNA sequence: TGTGCCAGCTTAGACATGGTGGGTCAGCCCCAGCATTTT. J is TRBJ1-5 and V is TRBV6-6; D is uncertain. Looked up from germline, CDR1 is MNHNY and CDR2 is SVGAGI (reference sequence). The CDR3 covers 13 residues. V shed 8 bases and J shed 6 bases, with 14 bases lying between them.

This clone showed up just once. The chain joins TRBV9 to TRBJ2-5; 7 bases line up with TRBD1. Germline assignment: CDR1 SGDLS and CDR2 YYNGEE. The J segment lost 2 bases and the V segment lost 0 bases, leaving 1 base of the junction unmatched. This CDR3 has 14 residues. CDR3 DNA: TGTGCCAGCAGCGTAGGACAGGGTCAAGAGACCCAGTACTTC. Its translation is CASSVGQGQETQYF.

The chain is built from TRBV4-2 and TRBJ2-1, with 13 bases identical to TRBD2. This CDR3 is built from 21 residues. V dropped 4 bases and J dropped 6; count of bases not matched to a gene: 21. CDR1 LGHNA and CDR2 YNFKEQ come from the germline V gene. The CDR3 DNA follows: TGTGCCAGCAGCCCGGATATTCGACTAGCGGGAGGACGGTTAACTCCCAATGAGCAGTTCTTC. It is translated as CASSPDIRLAGGRLTPNEQFF.

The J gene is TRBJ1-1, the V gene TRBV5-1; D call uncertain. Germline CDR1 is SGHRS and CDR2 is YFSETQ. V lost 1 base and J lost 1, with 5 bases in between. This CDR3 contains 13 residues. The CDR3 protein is CASSLLQNTEAFF. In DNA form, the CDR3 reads TGCGCCAGCAGCTTGCTGCAGAACACTGAAGCTTTCTTT.

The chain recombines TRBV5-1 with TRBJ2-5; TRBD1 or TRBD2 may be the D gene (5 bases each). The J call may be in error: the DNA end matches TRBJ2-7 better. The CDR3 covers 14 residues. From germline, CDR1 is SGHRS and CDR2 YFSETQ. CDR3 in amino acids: CASSSRDGTYEQYF. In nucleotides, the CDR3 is TGCGCCAGCAGCTCTAGGGACGGGACCTACGAGCAGTACTTC.

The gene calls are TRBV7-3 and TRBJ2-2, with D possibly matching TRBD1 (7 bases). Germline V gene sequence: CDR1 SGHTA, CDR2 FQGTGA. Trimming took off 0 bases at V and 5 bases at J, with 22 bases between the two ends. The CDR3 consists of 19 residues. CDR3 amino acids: CASSLTDRVTGRGTGELFF. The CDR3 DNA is TGTGCCAGCAGCTTAACGGATCGGGTGACAGGGCGGGGAACCGGGGAGCTGTTTTTT.

The CDR3 sequence: CASSLLRGGAGELFF. CDR3 bases: TGTGCCAGCAGCTTACTCCGGGGAGGTGCCGGGGAGCTGTTTTTT. This chain connects TRBV7-9 to TRBJ2-2, with a possible D match to TRBD2 (6 bases). Germline-derived CDR1 and CDR2 are SEHNR and FQNEAQ (reference sequence). This CDR3 has 15 amino acids. V was pared by 2 bases and J by 6 bases, with 13 bases between.

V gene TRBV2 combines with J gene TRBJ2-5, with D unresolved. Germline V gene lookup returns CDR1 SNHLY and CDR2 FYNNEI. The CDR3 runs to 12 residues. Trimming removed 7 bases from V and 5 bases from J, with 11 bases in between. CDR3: CASTLVAETQYF. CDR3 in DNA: TGTGCCAGCACCCTAGTTGCGGAGACCCAGTACTTC. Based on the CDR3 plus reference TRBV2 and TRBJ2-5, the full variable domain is EPEVTQTPSHQVTQMGQEVILRCVPISNHLYFYWYRQILGQKVEFLVSFYNNEISEKSEIFDDQFSVERPDGSNFTLKIRSTKLEDSAMYFCASTLVAETQYFGPGTRLLVL.

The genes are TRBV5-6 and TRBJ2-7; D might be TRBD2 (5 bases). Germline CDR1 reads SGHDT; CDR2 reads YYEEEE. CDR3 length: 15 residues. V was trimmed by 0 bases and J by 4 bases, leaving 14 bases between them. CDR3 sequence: CASSLGFRDYYEQYF. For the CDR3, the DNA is TGTGCCAGCAGCTTGGGTTTCCGAGACTATTACGAGCAGTACTTC. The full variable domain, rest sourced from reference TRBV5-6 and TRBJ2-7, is DAGVTQSPTHLIKTRGQQVTLRCSPKSGHDTVSWYQQALGQGPQFIFQYYEEEERQRGNFPDRFSGHQFPNYSSELNVNALLLGDSALYLCASSLGFRDYYEQYFGPGTRLTVT.

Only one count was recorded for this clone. DNA for the CDR3: TGTGCCAGCAGCCCGCCGGGGTACACTTCCTACGAGCAGTACTTC. As protein: CASSPPGYTSYEQYF. The rearrangement links TRBV5-6 to TRBJ2-7; D is possibly TRBD2 (5 bases). With 4 bases removed from V and 1 base from J, the gap between germline ends came to 15 bases. The CDR3 is 15 amino acids. Per germline, CDR1 SGHDT and CDR2 YYEEEE. Full variable domain (missing parts from reference TRBV5-6 and TRBJ2-7): DAGVTQSPTHLIKTRGQQVTLRCSPKSGHDTVSWYQQALGQGPQFIFQYYEEEERQRGNFPDRFSGHQFPNYSSELNVNALLLGDSALYLCASSPPGYTSYEQYFGPGTRLTVT.

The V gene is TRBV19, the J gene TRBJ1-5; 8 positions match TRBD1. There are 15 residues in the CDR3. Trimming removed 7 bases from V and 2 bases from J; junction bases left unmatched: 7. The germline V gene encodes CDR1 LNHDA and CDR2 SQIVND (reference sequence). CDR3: CASTPPDRGNQPQHF. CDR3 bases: TGTGCCAGTACCCCCCCGGACAGGGGCAATCAGCCCCAGCATTTT. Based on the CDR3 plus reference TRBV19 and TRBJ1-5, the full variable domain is DGGITQSPKYLFRKEGQNVTLSCEQNLNHDAMYWYRQDPGQGLRLIYYSQIVNDFQKGDIAEGYSVSREKKESFPLTVTSAQKNPTAFYLCASTPPDRGNQPQHFGDGTRLSIL.